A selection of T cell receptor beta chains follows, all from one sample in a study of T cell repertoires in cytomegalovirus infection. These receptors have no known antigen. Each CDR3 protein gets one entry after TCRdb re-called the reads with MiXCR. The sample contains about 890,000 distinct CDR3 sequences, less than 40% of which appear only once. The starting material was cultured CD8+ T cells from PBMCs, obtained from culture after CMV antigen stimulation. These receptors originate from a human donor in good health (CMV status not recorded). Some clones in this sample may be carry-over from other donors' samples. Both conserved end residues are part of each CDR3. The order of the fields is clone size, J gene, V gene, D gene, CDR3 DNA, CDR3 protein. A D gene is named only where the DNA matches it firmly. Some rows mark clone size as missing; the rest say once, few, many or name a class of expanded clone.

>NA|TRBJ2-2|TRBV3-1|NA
TGTGCCAGCAGCCAAGGGGGACTGTACACCGGGGAGCTGTTTTTT
CASSQGGLYTGELFF
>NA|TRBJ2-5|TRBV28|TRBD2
TGTGCCAGCCTCGGGACTAACCCTGGGGAGACCCAGTACTTC
CASLGTNPGETQYF
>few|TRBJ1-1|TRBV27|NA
TGTGCCAGCAGTCCAAGCCAGACCTTGAACACTGAAGCTTTCTTT
CASSPSQTLNTEAFF
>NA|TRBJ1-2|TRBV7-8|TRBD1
TGTGCCAGCAGCTCCCACAGGGGGAAGAGGGATGGCTACACCTTC
CASSSHRGKRDGYTF
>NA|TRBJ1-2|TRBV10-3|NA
TGTGCCATCAGTAAGACCGGGTCTGGCTACACCTTC
CAISKTGSGYTF
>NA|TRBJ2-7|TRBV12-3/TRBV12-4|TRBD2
TGTGCCAGCACCTGGGGGGGGATTAACTACAAGCAGTACTTC
CASTWGGINYKQYF
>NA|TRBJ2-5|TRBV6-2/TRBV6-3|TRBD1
TGTGCCAGCAGTTACCCCGGGACAGGGGCGGAGACCCAGTACTTC
CASSYPGTGAETQYF
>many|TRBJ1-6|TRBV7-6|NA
TGTGCCAGCAGCCCACTTAAGGCCGGGGTTAATTCACCCCTCCACTTT
CASSPLKAGVNSPLHF
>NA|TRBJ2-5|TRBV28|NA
TGTGCCAGCAGTTTTTTGCCATACCAAGAGACCCAGTACTTC
CASSFLPYQETQYF
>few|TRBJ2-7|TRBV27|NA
TGTGCCAGCAGTCCCCGGGGGGCCCCTAACTACGAGCAGTACTTC
CASSPRGAPNYEQYF
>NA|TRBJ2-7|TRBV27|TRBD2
TGTGCCAGCAGTTTAAGTAGCGGGAGAATAGGATACGAGCAGTACTTC
CASSLSSGRIGYEQYF
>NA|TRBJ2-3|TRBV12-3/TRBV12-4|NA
TGTGCCAACAGTTTAACGACGACTTCCACAGATACGCAGTATTTT
CANSLTTTSTDTQYF
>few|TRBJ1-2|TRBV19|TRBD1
TGTGCCAGTGGTTACGGACAGGGTGGCTATGGCTACACCTTC
CASGYGQGGYGYTF
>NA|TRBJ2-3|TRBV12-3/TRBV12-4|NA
TGTGCCAGCAGTTTAGGCCTTGGCGAGGCAGATACGCAGTATTTT
CASSLGLGEADTQYF
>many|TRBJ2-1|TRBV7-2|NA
TGTGCCAGCAGCTTAGAGCAGTTCTTC
CASSLEQFF
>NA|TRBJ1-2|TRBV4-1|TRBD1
TGCGCCAGCAGCCAATCAGCCCTTGGACAGGGGGATGGCTACACCTTC
CASSQSALGQGDGYTF
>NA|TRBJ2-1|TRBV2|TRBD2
TGTGCCAGCAGTGATTGGACTAGCGGGGACGATGAGCAGTTCTTC
CASSDWTSGDDEQFF